A selection of T cell receptor beta chains follows, all from one sample in a study of T-cell memory formation after mild COVID-19. MiXCR was run by TCRdb on the 5' RACE reads, yielding one entry per CDR3 protein. This sample has around 300,000 distinct CDR3 sequences, with approximately 20% found just once. Sequencing was done on a sample of PBMCs or a T cell subset sorted from them (not recorded which). All receptors derive from a man aged 18 to 30 who had mild COVID-19 (a few samples of this study predate the infection). Cell type and time point are not known. The CDR3 runs from the conserved cysteine through the conserved F or W. D genes are given only for firm matches. The listing skips clone size in some rows; elsewhere it reads once, few, many or a size class.

clone size	V gene	D gene	J gene	CDR3 DNA	CDR3 protein
few	TRBV5-1	NA	TRBJ1-5	TGCGCCAGCAGCCCGGACAGTGTGAATCAGCCCCAGCATTTT	CASSPDSVNQPQHF
NA	TRBV5-6	TRBD2	TRBJ2-1	TGTGCCAGCAGCCTTCTTGTTAGAGCGGGGGAGTACAATGAGCAGTTCTTC	CASSLLVRAGEYNEQFF
few	TRBV23-1	NA	TRBJ1-2	TGCGCCAGCAGTCAACCTGGACAGTTAGCTAACTATGGCTACACCTTC	CASSQPGQLANYGYTF
few	TRBV4-3	NA	TRBJ1-5	TGCGCCAGCAGCCAAGAAGGGAACTGGAATAGCAATCAGCCCCAGCATTTT	CASSQEGNWNSNQPQHF
NA	TRBV10-3	NA	TRBJ1-2	TGTGCCATCAGTGAGTCGGGCGTAATTCAGGTCTATGGCTACACCTTC	CAISESGVIQVYGYTF
few	TRBV9	NA	TRBJ2-1	TGTGCCAGCAGCGCGGCAGAGGGGGGCGAGCAGTTCTTC	CASSAAEGGEQFF
few	TRBV20-1	NA	TRBJ1-3	TGCAGTGCTACCCCGGGCTCTGGAAACACCATATATTTT	CSATPGSGNTIYF
NA	TRBV5-1	TRBD1	TRBJ1-1	TGCGCCAGCAGCAAGGAACGGGACAGGGTTATGAACACTGAAGCTTTCTTT	CASSKERDRVMNTEAFF
NA	TRBV10-3	NA	TRBJ1-6	TGTGCCATCAGTGGCGGGGTTAATTCACCCCTCCACTTT	CAISGGVNSPLHF
few	TRBV20-1	NA	TRBJ2-3	TGCAGTGTTCAGGGTGGGACCCGCACAGATACGCAGTATTTT	CSVQGGTRTDTQYF
few	TRBV9	NA	TRBJ2-1	TGTGCCAGCAGCATAGGGGGGCCATACGCCTACAATGAGCAGTTCTTC	CASSIGGPYAYNEQFF
NA	TRBV20-1	NA	TRBJ2-2	TGCAGTGCTAGAGATGGGGGCCGGTCTAGTATAACCGGGGAGCTGTTTTTT	CSARDGGRSSITGELFF
NA	TRBV5-1	NA	TRBJ2-2	TGCGCCAGCAGCCCGACATCGGGGGAGCTGTTTTTT	CASSPTSGELFF
many	TRBV20-1	NA	TRBJ1-2	TGCAGTGCTAGAGTTGAAGACCTTAGCTATGGCTACACCTTC	CSARVEDLSYGYTF
NA	TRBV20-1	NA	TRBJ2-3	TGCAGTGCTCACTCCCCCGCCGGGCCCTCAGATACGCAGTATTTT	CSAHSPAGPSDTQYF
many	TRBV7-3	NA	TRBJ1-1	TGTGCCAGCAGCCCCGGATGGGGCACTGAAGCTTTCTTT	CASSPGWGTEAFF
few	TRBV7-2	NA	TRBJ1-1	TGTGCCAGCAGCTTTTACGGAGGTACTGAAGCTTTCTTT	CASSFYGGTEAFF
NA	TRBV25-1	NA	TRBJ2-5	TGTGCCAGCAGAGAAGAGGTGTTAGAGACCCAGTACTTC	CASREEVLETQYF
NA	TRBV6-2/TRBV6-3	NA	TRBJ2-7	TGTGCCAGCAGTTACTCGAACGCCTACGAGCAGTACTTC	CASSYSNAYEQYF
few	TRBV11-2	NA	TRBJ2-6	TGTGCCAGCAGCTTAAACAGGGCCGGGGCCAACGTCCTGACTTTC	CASSLNRAGANVLTF
NA	TRBV12-3/TRBV12-4	NA	TRBJ1-6	TGTGCCAGCAGCTTGGCCCCGGGGGCCCTCCACTTT	CASSLAPGALHF
few	TRBV3-2	NA	TRBJ2-7	TGTGCCAGCAGCCTCCGGGACAGGGCCTCCGGACTGTCCTCCTACGAGCAGTACTTC	CASSLRDRASGLSSYEQYF
many	TRBV3-1	NA	TRBJ2-2	TGTGCCAGCAGCCCCCCGGGGGAGCCCGGGACCGGGGAGCTGTTTTTT	CASSPPGEPGTGELFF
NA	TRBV19	TRBD2	TRBJ2-3	TGTGCCAGTAGTCGGGGACTAGCGGATACGCAGTATTTT	CASSRGLADTQYF
many	TRBV29-1	NA	TRBJ1-2	TGCAGCGTTACCCACCGGGGGAACTATGGCTACACCTTC	CSVTHRGNYGYTF
few	TRBV12-3/TRBV12-4	NA	TRBJ2-7	TGTGCCAGCAGCCCCCACCGCGAGCAGTACTTC	CASSPHREQYF
NA	TRBV2	TRBD1	TRBJ1-5	TGTGCCAGCGCCCATGACAGGGCCGTTAGCAATCAGCCCCAGCATTTT	CASAHDRAVSNQPQHF
NA	TRBV7-8	TRBD2	TRBJ2-6	TGTGCCAGCAGCTTCCCAGGGAGGGGCTGGGCCAACGTCCTGACTTTC	CASSFPGRGWANVLTF
few	TRBV20-1	TRBD2	TRBJ2-2	TGCAGTGCTAGAGTGGCGGGGGGGAATACCGGGGAGCTGTTTTTT	CSARVAGGNTGELFF
NA	TRBV7-2	NA	TRBJ2-5	TGTGCCAGCAGCTCCCCGGGACCCGAGAAGACCCAGTACTTC	CASSSPGPEKTQYF
NA	TRBV12-3/TRBV12-4	NA	TRBJ2-3	TGTGCCAGCAGTTTCTTCAGGGCTAGCACAGATACGCAGTATTTT	CASSFFRASTDTQYF
few	TRBV4-2	TRBD1	TRBJ2-7	TGTGCCAGCAGCCCGGGGACAGGTGCCTCCTACGAGCAGTACTTC	CASSPGTGASYEQYF
NA	TRBV7-9	NA	TRBJ2-5	TGTGCCAGCAGGTCGGGACACCCGGAGGAGACCCAGTACTTC	CASRSGHPEETQYF
many	TRBV12-3/TRBV12-4	TRBD1	TRBJ2-5	TGTGCCAGCAGTTTAGCTGGGACAGGGGGCTGGGAGACCCAGTACTTC	CASSLAGTGGWETQYF
NA	TRBV28	NA	TRBJ1-5	TGTGCCAGCAACAGTGGGGGATATAGCAATCAGCCCCAGCATTTT	CASNSGGYSNQPQHF
few	TRBV7-2	NA	TRBJ1-2	TGTGCCAGCAGCCGGGACCGCGATGGGGGCTACACCTTC	CASSRDRDGGYTF
NA	TRBV4-1	TRBD2	TRBJ2-7	TGCGCCAGCAGCGGGGTAGCGGGATCCTACGAGCAGTACTTC	CASSGVAGSYEQYF
NA	TRBV7-8	TRBD1	TRBJ1-2	TGTGCCAGCAGCTTACGGACAGGGAACTATGGCTACACCTTC	CASSLRTGNYGYTF
NA	TRBV7-2	NA	TRBJ1-5	TGTGCCAGCAGCTACCCAGGTGGCAATCAGCCCCAGCATTTT	CASSYPGGNQPQHF
few	TRBV7-6	TRBD1	TRBJ2-7	TGTGCCAGCAGCCAAGGGACAGATTACGAGCAGTACTTC	CASSQGTDYEQYF
NA	TRBV2	NA	TRBJ2-1	TGTGCCAGCAGTGAAGCGCTTTTTCGAGACCACCCCTACAATGAGCAGTTCTTC	CASSEALFRDHPYNEQFF
many	TRBV7-2	NA	TRBJ2-7	TGTGCCAGCAGCCAACAGGGACTTCAAGAGCAGTACTTC	CASSQQGLQEQYF
few	TRBV7-2	TRBD1	TRBJ2-7	TGTGCCAGCAACCCGACCGGGACAGATTACGAGCAGTACTTC	CASNPTGTDYEQYF
NA	TRBV3-1	NA	TRBJ1-1	TGTGCCAGCAGCCAAGATATCAGCCGTCCGCCGGAAGCTTTCTTT	CASSQDISRPPEAFF
few	TRBV7-2	NA	TRBJ2-1	TGTGCCAGCAGACCAGGGTTTCCCAACTTAAGCTCCTACAATGAGCAGTTCTTC	CASRPGFPNLSSYNEQFF
NA	TRBV7-2	NA	TRBJ1-1	TGTGCCAGCAGCTTATCTGTTGTGAACACTGAAGCTTTCTTT	CASSLSVVNTEAFF
NA	TRBV4-1	NA	TRBJ1-4	TGCGCCAGCAGCCAAGTATACCTCCAGGAAAAACTGTTTTTT	CASSQVYLQEKLFF
few	TRBV6-2/TRBV6-3	NA	TRBJ1-2	TGTGCCAGCAGTTACCGCGCGGACTATGGCTACACCTTC	CASSYRADYGYTF
few	TRBV5-1	TRBD2	TRBJ2-3	TGCGCCAGCAGCTTGGGGACTAGCGGGGGGAGCACAGATACGCAGTATTTT	CASSLGTSGGSTDTQYF
few	TRBV7-9	NA	TRBJ1-1	TGTGCCAGCAGCCACAGGCAACAGGGTGAAGCTTTCTTT	CASSHRQQGEAFF
many	TRBV7-2	NA	TRBJ2-1	TGTGCCAGCACCAGTTACAATGAGCAGTTCTTC	CASTSYNEQFF
few	TRBV18	NA	TRBJ1-4	TGTGCCAGCTCACCAGGAACGGATAATGAAAAACTGTTTTTT	CASSPGTDNEKLFF
NA	TRBV13	TRBD1	TRBJ2-1	TGTGCCAGCAGTTCCGACAGGGGGTGGTACAATGAGCAGTTCTTC	CASSSDRGWYNEQFF
NA	TRBV5-1	NA	TRBJ2-1	TGCGCCAGCAGCTTGACGGAAGCTCCCTACAATGAGCAGTTCTTC	CASSLTEAPYNEQFF
NA	TRBV20-1	TRBD2	TRBJ2-5	TGCAGTGCTAGAGATCTGGAGCGGGGGGCACAAGAGACCCAGTACTTC	CSARDLERGAQETQYF
NA	TRBV2	TRBD2	TRBJ2-5	TGTGCCAGCAGTGTGCGGGGGGCGCAAGAGACCCAGTACTTC	CASSVRGAQETQYF
NA	TRBV4-1	NA	TRBJ2-5	TGCGCCAGCAGCCCGATCGAGGGGCCAGAGACCCAGTACTTC	CASSPIEGPETQYF
NA	TRBV6-2/TRBV6-3	NA	TRBJ2-3	TGTGCCAGCAGTTACACAGAGACAGATACGCAGTATTTT	CASSYTETDTQYF
few	TRBV12-3/TRBV12-4	NA	TRBJ2-7	TGTGCCAGCTCCCAACAACAGGGAGCCTACGAGCAGTACTTC	CASSQQQGAYEQYF
few	TRBV4-3	NA	TRBJ2-3	TGCGCCAGCAGCCTACGGCCCTCTAGCAGGGCCACAGATACGCAGTATTTT	CASSLRPSSRATDTQYF